This T cell receptor beta chain was sequenced in a study of blood T cells in healthy people across ages. The V gene's germline CDR1 is SGHDT and CDR2 YYEEEE. The CDR3 has 14 amino acids. V gave up 2 bases and J gave up 5 bases, with 12 bases separating them. Staff drew roughly 10 milliliters of peripheral blood from each donor. Together with a sample-barcoded 5' primer, a J-beta primer mix was included in a second PCR lasting about 7 to 12 cycles. The authors tagged each cDNA molecule using a template-switch adaptor with 12 random nucleotides. TCRdb ran MiXCR on the 5' RACE reads and lists one entry per CDR3 protein. The data show some 1.5 million distinct CDR3 sequences, 25% to 30% seen once. This clonotype showed up just a few times.

This chain connects TRBV5-6 to TRBJ2-3; TRBD1 might be the D (5 bases). Sequenced sample: blood. This TCR derives from a woman aged 25 to 39 in good health. CDR3 residues: CASSFQTGIDTQYF. CDR3 nucleotide sequence: TGTGCCAGCAGCTTCCAAACAGGTATAGATACGCAGTATTTT.